Below, one TCR beta chain is given with its context. Its antigen is unidentified. Relative to the germline gene, one junction end is altered; a read error may explain this. This entry belongs to a study of post-analysis software for immune sequencing data. Study results and limitations: Samples from a shared batch, those prepared together, strongly co-clustered by F measure. Patients showed TRBV5-6, TRBV5-1 and TRBV20-1 among 4 or 5 TRBV segments more frequent than in controls. There was significantly lower normalized Chao1 diversity in multiple sclerosis patients than in controls.

The TCR beta cDNA libraries contained unique molecular identifiers. T cells numbering about 0.9 to 11 million gave rise to roughly 0.5 million cDNA molecules. From the PCR reads, TCRdb called clonotypes with MiXCR, one entry per CDR3 protein. Seen here are roughly 600,000 distinct CDR3 sequences, about 40% observed once, and the top ten hold around 1.7%. Per the germline V gene, CDR1 is MGHRA and CDR2 is YSYEKL. This CDR3 comprises 17 residues. The TCR was taken from a girl between 5 and 17 years old with multiple sclerosis. Sequencing used blood. V gene TRBV4-1 combines with J gene TRBJ1-2; a possible D gene is TRBD1 (5 bases). CDR3 residues: CASSQDPLARERSGHTF. For the CDR3, the DNA is TGCGCCAGCAGCCAAGATCCCCTCGCCAGGGAAAGAAGTGGCCACACCTTC.